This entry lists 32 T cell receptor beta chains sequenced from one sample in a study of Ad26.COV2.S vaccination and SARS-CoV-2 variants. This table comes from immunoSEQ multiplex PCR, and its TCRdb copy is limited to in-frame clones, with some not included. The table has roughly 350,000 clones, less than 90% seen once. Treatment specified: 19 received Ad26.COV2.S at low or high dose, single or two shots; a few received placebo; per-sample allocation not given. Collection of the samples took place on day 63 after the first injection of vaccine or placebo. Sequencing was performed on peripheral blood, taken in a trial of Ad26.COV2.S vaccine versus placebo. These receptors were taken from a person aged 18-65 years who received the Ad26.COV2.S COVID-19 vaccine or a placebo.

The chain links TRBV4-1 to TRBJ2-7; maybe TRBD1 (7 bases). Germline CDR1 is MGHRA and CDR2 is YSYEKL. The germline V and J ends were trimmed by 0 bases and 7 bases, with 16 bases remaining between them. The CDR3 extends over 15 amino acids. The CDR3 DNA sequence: TGCGCCAGCAGCCAAGAAGCAGGGGGGCCCTTAGAGCAGTACTTC. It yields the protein CASSQEAGGPLEQYF.

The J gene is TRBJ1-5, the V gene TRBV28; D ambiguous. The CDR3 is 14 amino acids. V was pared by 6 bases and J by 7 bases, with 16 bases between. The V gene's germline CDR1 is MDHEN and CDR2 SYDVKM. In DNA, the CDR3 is TGTGCCAGCAGCCCGTCCAGCCTAGGGCAGCCCCAGCATTTT. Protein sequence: CASSPSSLGQPQHF.

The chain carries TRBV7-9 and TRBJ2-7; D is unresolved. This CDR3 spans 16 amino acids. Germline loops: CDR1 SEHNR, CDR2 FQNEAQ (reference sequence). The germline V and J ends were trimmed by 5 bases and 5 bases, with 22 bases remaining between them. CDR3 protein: CASSPRRRSAVHEQYF. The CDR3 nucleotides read TGTGCCAGCAGCCCGCGACGACGCTCGGCGGTCCACGAGCAGTACTTC.

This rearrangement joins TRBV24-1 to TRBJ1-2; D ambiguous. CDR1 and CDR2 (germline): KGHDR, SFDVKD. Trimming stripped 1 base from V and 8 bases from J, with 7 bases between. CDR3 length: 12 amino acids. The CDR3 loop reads CATSDFDNGYTF. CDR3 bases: TGTGCCACCAGTGATTTCGACAACGGCTACACCTTC.

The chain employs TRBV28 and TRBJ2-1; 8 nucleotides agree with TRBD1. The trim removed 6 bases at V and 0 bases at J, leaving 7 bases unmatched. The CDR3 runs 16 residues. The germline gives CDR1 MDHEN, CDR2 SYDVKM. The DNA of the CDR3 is TGTGCCAGCAGGATAGACAGGGGCGTCTCCTACAATGAGCAGTTCTTC. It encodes CASRIDRGVSYNEQFF.

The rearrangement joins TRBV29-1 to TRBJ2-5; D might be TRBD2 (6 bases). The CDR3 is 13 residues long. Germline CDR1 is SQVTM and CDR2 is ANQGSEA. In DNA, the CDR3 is TGCGCCTCTGGGGGGACTTATCAAGAGACCCAGTACTTC. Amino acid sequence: CASGGTYQETQYF.

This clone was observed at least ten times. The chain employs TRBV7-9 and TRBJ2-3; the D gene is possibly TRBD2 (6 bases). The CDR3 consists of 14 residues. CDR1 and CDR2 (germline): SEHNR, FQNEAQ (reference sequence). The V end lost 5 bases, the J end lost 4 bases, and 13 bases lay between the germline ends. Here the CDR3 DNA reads TGTGCCAGCAGCGACAGACTAGTTTCAGATACGCAGTATTTT. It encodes CASSDRLVSDTQYF.

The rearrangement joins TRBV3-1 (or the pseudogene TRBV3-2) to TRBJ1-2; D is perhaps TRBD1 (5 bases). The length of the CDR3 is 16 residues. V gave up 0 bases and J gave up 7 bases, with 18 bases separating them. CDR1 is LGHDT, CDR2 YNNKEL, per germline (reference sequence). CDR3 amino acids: CASSQDRGSTVRGYTF. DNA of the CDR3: TGTGCCAGCAGCCAAGATAGGGGTTCGACAGTACGTGGCTACACCTTC.

The CDR3 DNA reads as TGTGCCAGCATTCTTTCCGGACAGGGGAGGGAGACCCAGTACTTC. This encodes CASILSGQGRETQYF. The chain employs TRBV2 and TRBJ2-5, with 9 nucleotides matching TRBD1. The CDR3 runs to 15 residues. J lost 5 bases, V lost 7 bases, and 11 bases had no gene match. The germline gives CDR1 SNHLY, CDR2 FYNNEI.

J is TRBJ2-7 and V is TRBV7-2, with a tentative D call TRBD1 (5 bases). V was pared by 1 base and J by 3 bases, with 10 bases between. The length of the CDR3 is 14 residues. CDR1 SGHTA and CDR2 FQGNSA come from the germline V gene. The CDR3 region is CASSLVPGYYEQYF. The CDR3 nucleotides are TGTGCCAGCAGCTTAGTACCAGGGTACTACGAGCAGTACTTC.

The CDR3 DNA reads TGTGCCAGCAGCATGGGGGGAAAAGCTTTCTTT. Protein product: CASSMGGKAFF. The V gene is TRBV12-3 or TRBV12-4, the J gene TRBJ1-1, with a weak D call TRBD1 (5 bases). V was shortened by 6 bases and J by 9 bases, with 11 bases between the two germline ends. There are 11 residues in the CDR3.

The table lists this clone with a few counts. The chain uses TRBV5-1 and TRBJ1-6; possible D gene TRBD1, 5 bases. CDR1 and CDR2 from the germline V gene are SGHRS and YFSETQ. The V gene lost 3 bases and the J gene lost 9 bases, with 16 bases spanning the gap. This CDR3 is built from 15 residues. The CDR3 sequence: CASSYSGTDGSPLHF. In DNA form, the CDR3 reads TGCGCCAGCAGCTACAGTGGGACCGACGGTTCACCCCTCCACTTT. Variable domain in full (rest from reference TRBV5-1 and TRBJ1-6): KAGVTQTPRYLIKTRGQQVTLSCSPISGHRSVSWYQQTPGQGLQFLFEYFSETQRNKGNFPGRFSGRQFSNSRSEMNVSTLELGDSALYLCASSYSGTDGSPLHFGNGTRLTVT.

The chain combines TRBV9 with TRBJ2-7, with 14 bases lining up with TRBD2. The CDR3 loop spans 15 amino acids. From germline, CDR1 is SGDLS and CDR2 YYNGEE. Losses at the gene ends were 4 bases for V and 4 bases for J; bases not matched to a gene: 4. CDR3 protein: CASSPGLAGVYEQYF. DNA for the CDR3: TGTGCCAGCAGCCCGGGACTAGCGGGAGTGTACGAGCAGTACTTC.

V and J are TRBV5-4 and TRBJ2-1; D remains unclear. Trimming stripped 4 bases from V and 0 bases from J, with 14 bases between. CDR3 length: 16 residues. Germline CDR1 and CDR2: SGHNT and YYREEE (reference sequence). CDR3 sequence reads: CASSKTHQSSYNEQFF. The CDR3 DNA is TGTGCCAGCAGCAAGACGCACCAGAGCTCCTACAATGAGCAGTTCTTC.

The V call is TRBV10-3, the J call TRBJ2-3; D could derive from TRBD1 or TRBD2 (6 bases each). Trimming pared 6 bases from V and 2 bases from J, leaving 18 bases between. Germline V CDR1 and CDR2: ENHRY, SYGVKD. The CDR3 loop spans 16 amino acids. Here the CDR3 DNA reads TGTGCCATCAGGGGAGGAACGGGGGCCGCCACAGATACGCAGTATTTT. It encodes CAIRGGTGAATDTQYF.

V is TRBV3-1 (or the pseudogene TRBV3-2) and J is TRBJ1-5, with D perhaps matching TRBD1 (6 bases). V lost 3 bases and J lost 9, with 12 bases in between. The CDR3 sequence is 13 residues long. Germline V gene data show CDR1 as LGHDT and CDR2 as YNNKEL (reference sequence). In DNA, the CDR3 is TGTGCCAGCAGCCAGAGGGGGGTGGGGCCCCAGCATTTT. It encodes CASSQRGVGPQHF.

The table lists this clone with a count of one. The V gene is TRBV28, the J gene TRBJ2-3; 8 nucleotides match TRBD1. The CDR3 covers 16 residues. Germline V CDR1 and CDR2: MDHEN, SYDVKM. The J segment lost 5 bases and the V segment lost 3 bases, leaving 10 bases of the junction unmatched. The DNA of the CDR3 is TGTGCCAGCAGTTTGTCGGGCAGGGGGCGCGTAGATACGCAGTATTTT. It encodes CASSLSGRGRVDTQYF.

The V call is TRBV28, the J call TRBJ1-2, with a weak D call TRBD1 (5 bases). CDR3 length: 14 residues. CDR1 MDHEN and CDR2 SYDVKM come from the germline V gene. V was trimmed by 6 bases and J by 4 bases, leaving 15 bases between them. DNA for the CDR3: TGTGCCAGCAGGCCCGGGACGGGACTCTATGGCTACACCTTC. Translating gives CASRPGTGLYGYTF.

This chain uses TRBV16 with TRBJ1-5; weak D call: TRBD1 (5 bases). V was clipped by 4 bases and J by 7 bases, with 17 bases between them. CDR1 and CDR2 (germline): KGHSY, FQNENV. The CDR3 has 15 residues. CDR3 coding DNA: TGTGCCAGCAGCCTGAATATTCAGGGTGTCCAGCCCCAGCATTTT. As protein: CASSLNIQGVQPQHF.

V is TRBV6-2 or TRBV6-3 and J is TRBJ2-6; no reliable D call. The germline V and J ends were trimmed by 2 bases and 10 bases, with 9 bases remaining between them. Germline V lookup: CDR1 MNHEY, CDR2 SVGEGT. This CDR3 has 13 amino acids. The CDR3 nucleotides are TGTGCCAGCAGTTACGGGCAGGATAACGTCCTGACTTTC. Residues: CASSYGQDNVLTF.

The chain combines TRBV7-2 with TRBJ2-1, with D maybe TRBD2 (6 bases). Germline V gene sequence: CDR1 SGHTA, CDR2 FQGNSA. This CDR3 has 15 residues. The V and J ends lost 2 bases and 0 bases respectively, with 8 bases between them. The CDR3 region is CASSLKEGSYNEQFF. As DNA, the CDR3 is TGTGCCAGCAGCTTAAAGGAGGGCTCCTACAATGAGCAGTTCTTC.

CDR3 bases: TGTGCCAGCAGTTTATTTCGGCGGGGAGTGAACACTGAAGCTTTCTTT. Translation: CASSLFRRGVNTEAFF. The chain is built from TRBV28 and TRBJ1-1; no firm D call. The CDR3 sequence is 16 residues long. Germline CDR1 reads MDHEN; CDR2 reads SYDVKM. Trimming stripped 1 base from V and 0 bases from J, with 12 bases between.

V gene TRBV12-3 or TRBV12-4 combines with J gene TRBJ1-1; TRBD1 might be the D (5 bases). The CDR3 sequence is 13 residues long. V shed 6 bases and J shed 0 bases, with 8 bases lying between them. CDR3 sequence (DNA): TGTGCCAGCAGGACAGATATGAACACTGAAGCTTTCTTT. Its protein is CASRTDMNTEAFF.

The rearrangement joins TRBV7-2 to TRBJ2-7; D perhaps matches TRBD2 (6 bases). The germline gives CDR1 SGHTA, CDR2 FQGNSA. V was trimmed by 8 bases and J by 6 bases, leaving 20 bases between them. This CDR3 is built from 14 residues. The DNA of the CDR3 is TGTGCCAGCGCCTCTCGGCTAGCGAATCCCGAGCAGTACTTC. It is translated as CASASRLANPEQYF.

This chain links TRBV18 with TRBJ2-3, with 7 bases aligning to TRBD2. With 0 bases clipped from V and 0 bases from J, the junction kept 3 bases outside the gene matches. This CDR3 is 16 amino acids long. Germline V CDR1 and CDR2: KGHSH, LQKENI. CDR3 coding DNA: TGTGCCAGCTCACCACCCGGGGGGACTAGCACAGATACGCAGTATTTT. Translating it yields CASSPPGGTSTDTQYF.

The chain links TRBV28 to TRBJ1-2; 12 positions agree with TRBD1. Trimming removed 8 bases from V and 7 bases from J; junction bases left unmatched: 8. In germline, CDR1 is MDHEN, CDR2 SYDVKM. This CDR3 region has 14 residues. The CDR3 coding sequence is TGTGCCAGCGAACCGGGACAGGGGGCCGCTGGCTACACCTTC. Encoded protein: CASEPGQGAAGYTF.

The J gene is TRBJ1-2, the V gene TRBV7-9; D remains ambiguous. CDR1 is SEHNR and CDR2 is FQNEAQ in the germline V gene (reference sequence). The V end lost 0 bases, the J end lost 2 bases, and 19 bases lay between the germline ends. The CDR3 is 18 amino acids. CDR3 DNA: TGTGCCAGCAGCTTAGCGTCGGGAGGCAGCCGGTTCAACTATGGCTACACCTTC. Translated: CASSLASGGSRFNYGYTF.

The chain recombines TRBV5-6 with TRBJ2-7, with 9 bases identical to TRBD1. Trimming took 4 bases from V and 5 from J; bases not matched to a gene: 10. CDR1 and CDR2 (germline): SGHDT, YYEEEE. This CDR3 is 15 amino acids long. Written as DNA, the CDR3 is TGTGCCAGCAGCGCCTGGACCGGGACAGGGCACGAGCAGTACTTC. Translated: CASSAWTGTGHEQYF. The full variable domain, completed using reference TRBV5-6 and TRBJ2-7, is DAGVTQSPTHLIKTRGQQVTLRCSPKSGHDTVSWYQQALGQGPQFIFQYYEEEERQRGNFPDRFSGHQFPNYSSELNVNALLLGDSALYLCASSAWTGTGHEQYFGPGTRLTVT.

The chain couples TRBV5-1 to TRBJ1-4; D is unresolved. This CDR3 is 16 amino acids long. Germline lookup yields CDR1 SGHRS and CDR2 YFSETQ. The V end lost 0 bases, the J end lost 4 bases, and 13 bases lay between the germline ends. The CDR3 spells CASSLGRRVVNEKLFF. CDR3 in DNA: TGCGCCAGCAGCTTGGGTCGAAGAGTGGTTAATGAAAAACTGTTTTTT.

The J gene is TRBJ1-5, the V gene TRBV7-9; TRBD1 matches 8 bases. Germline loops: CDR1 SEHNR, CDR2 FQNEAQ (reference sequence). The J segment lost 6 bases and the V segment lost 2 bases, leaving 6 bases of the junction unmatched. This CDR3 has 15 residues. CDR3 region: CASSLRQGAGQPQHF. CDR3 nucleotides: TGTGCCAGCAGCTTACGGCAGGGGGCAGGTCAGCCCCAGCATTTT.

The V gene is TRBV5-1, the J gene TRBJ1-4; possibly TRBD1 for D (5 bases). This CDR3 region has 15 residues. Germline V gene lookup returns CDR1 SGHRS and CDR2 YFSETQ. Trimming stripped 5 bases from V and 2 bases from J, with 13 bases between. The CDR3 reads CASRPGRSTNEKLFF. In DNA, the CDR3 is TGCGCCAGCAGACCGGGACGCTCTACTAATGAAAAACTGTTTTTT.

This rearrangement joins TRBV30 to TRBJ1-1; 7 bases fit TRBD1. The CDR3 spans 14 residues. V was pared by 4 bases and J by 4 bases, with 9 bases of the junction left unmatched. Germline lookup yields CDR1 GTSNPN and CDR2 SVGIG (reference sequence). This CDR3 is CAWKFRGIVTEAFF. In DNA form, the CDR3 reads TGTGCCTGGAAATTCAGGGGGATAGTCACTGAAGCTTTCTTT.